The 27 T cell receptor beta chains below all came from one sample that was sequenced in a study of blood T cells in healthy people across ages. With a J-beta primer mix and a sample-barcoded 5' primer, a second PCR ran roughly 6 to 11 cycles. MiXCR, run by TCRdb on the 5' RACE reads, gives a single entry per CDR3 protein. Altogether about 290,000 distinct CDR3 sequences are present, around 27% being singletons, with the ten largest covering roughly 30%. The source material was blood. The receptors were gathered from a woman in her seventies in good health.

This clonotype came up many times. V usage is TRBV11-2 and J usage is TRBJ2-4; 10 bases agree with TRBD1. V gave up 1 base and J gave up 0 bases; unmatched junction bases: 9. The CDR3 sequence is 19 residues long. Germline V CDR1 and CDR2: SGHAT, FQNNGV. CDR3 in DNA: TGTGCCAGCAGCTTAGTCTCCGGGACAGGGGACCTAGCCAAAAACATTCAGTACTTC. Amino acids: CASSLVSGTGDLAKNIQYF.

As DNA, the CDR3 is TGCAGTGCTAGCGCGACAGGGGGTTACAATCAGCCCCAGCATTTT. Its protein is CSASATGGYNQPQHF. V is TRBV20-1 and J is TRBJ1-5, with TRBD1 matching over 9 bases. V was pared by 3 bases and J by 3 bases, with 6 bases of the junction left unmatched. This CDR3 spans 15 amino acids. Germline CDR1 reads DFQATT; CDR2 reads SNEGSKA (reference sequence).

This clonotype was seen only a few times. V usage is TRBV5-1 and J usage is TRBJ2-2; the match to TRBD2 covers 11 bases. The CDR3 length is 17 residues. J was trimmed by 4 bases and V by 0 bases; bases with no gene match: 5. CDR1 SGHRS and CDR2 YFSETQ come from the germline V gene. CDR3 amino acids: CASSLALAGVGTGELFF. CDR3 DNA sequence: TGCGCCAGCAGCTTGGCACTAGCGGGAGTCGGCACCGGGGAGCTGTTTTTT.

CDR3 DNA: TGTGCCAGCAGCTTAAAGGCACCGGATCAGCCCCAGCATTTT. It codes for CASSLKAPDQPQHF. The J gene is TRBJ1-5, the V gene TRBV7-2; unclear D gene. This CDR3 has 14 amino acids. Germline values: CDR1 SGHTA, CDR2 FQGNSA. Trimming left V 2 bases short and J 5 bases short, with 10 bases between.

The V and J genes are TRBV7-3 and TRBJ2-3; D possibly uses TRBD1 or TRBD2 (7 bases each). Germline CDR1 is SGHTA and CDR2 is FQGTGA. The CDR3 spans 15 residues. V was trimmed by 5 bases and J by 3 bases, leaving 15 bases between them. The CDR3 here is CASSGRGRGTDTQYF. CDR3 DNA: TGTGCCAGCAGCGGGAGGGGGCGCGGTACAGATACGCAGTATTTT. Drawing the rest from reference TRBV7-3 and TRBJ2-3, the complete variable domain is GAGVSQTPSNKVTEKGKYVELRCDPISGHTALYWYRQSLGQGPEFLIYFQGTGAADDSGLPNDRFFAVRPEGSVSTLKIQRTERGDSAVYLCASSGRGRGTDTQYFGPGTRLTVL.

This clonotype was counted a few times. V gene TRBV11-2 combines with J gene TRBJ2-5; D unclear. The J call may be wrong; the DNA end is better matched by TRBJ2-1. The CDR3 has 13 amino acids. Germline lookup yields CDR1 SGHAT and CDR2 FQNNGV. The CDR3 sequence is CASSLGTGDPQFF. In DNA, the CDR3 is TGTGCCAGCAGCTTAGGGACCGGTGATCCCCAGTTCTTC.

The V call is TRBV7-3, the J call TRBJ1-4; 8 positions agree with TRBD1. The CDR3 sequence is 15 residues long. The ends lost 0 bases at V and 9 bases at J; junction bases unmatched: 6. CDR1 is SGHTA, CDR2 FQGTGA, per germline. CDR3 region: CASSLTPGTGQKLFF. The CDR3 bases are TGTGCCAGCAGCTTAACCCCCGGGACAGGTCAAAAACTGTTTTTT.

This clonotype has ten or more counts. The chain is built from TRBV6-5 and TRBJ1-2, with a weak D call TRBD1 (6 bases). This CDR3 comprises 12 residues. Trimming left V 5 bases short and J 5 bases short, with 9 bases between. Germline assignment: CDR1 MNHEY and CDR2 SVGAGI. The CDR3 loop reads CASSNQGYGYTF. CDR3 in DNA: TGTGCCAGCAGTAACCAGGGGTATGGCTACACCTTC.

This clonotype came up a few times. This chain uses TRBV6-2 or TRBV6-3 with TRBJ2-5; D might be TRBD1 (6 bases). CDR1 is MNHEY, CDR2 SVGEGT, per germline. The CDR3 spans 14 residues. With 6 bases removed from V and 5 bases from J, the gap between germline ends came to 16 bases. CDR3 region: CASSKDRIQETQYF. The DNA for the CDR3 is TGTGCCAGCAGCAAAGACAGGATACAGGAGACCCAGTACTTC.

This rearrangement joins TRBV25-1 to TRBJ2-7; TRBD1 matches 9 bases. The CDR3 totals 13 residues. Germline lookup yields CDR1 MGHDK and CDR2 SYGVNS. Unmatched junction bases numbered 4, after V lost 4 bases and J lost 6 bases. The CDR3 coding sequence is TGTGCCAGCAGTGGTAACAGGGGGCTCGAGCAGTACTTC. Translating gives CASSGNRGLEQYF.

This clonotype was recorded a few times. The chain joins TRBV18 to TRBJ2-7; 7 bases are shared with TRBD1. The CDR3 runs 15 residues. Trimming cost V 0 bases and J 6 bases; bases outside gene matches: 8. Germline V CDR1 and CDR2: KGHSH, LQKENI. In DNA form, the CDR3 reads TGTGCCAGCTCACCACCGCAGGGACAGAGACTCGAGCAGTACTTC. Its protein is CASSPPQGQRLEQYF. The full variable domain, rest sourced from reference TRBV18 and TRBJ2-7, is NAGVMQNPRHLVRRRGQEARLRCSPMKGHSHVYWYRQLPEEGLKFMVYLQKENIIDESGMPKERFSAEFPKEGPSILRIQQVVRGDSAAYFCASSPPQGQRLEQYFGPGTRLTVT.

This clonotype has more than one count but fewer than ten. The rearrangement joins TRBV4-1 to TRBJ1-1, with D hard to call. Germline V gene lookup returns CDR1 MGHRA and CDR2 YSYEKL. The CDR3 extends over 14 amino acids. The V end lost 3 bases, the J end lost 6 bases, and 14 bases lay between the germline ends. The chain's CDR3 is CASSQAGPRAEAFF. The CDR3 nucleotides are TGCGCCAGCAGCCAGGCAGGACCCAGAGCTGAAGCTTTCTTT.

The chain joins TRBV20-1 to TRBJ2-3; TRBD2 matches 8 bases. In germline, CDR1 is DFQATT, CDR2 SNEGSKA (reference sequence). The junction had 11 bases not matched to a gene; V was cut back by 3 bases and J by 3 bases. The length of the CDR3 is 16 residues. CDR3 coding DNA: TGCAGTGCTAGGGGGACTCCCAGCGGGAGTACAGATACGCAGTATTTT. This encodes CSARGTPSGSTDTQYF.

The gene calls are TRBV29-1 and TRBJ2-5; TRBD2 aligns across 10 bases. The DNA end lines up better with TRBJ2-1; the J call may be wrong. CDR1 and CDR2 (germline): SQVTM, ANQGSEA. The CDR3 loop spans 16 amino acids. CDR3 sequence (DNA): TGCAGCGTTGGCGGGGGGACTAGCGCCAGGTTGGATGAGCAGTTCTTC. It yields the protein CSVGGGTSARLDEQFF.

The chain joins TRBV19 to TRBJ1-2; D gene ambiguous. V was trimmed by 3 bases and J by 1 base, leaving 9 bases between them. The germline gives CDR1 LNHDA, CDR2 SQIVND (reference sequence). The CDR3 loop spans 14 amino acids. The CDR3 DNA is TGTGCCAGTAGTATGAAGACGTATAACTATGGCTACACCTTC. Its translation is CASSMKTYNYGYTF.

V gene TRBV7-9 combines with J gene TRBJ2-1; D could derive from TRBD1 or TRBD2 (5 bases each). V gave up 4 bases and J gave up 6 bases, with 16 bases separating them. CDR3 size: 15 residues. The germline V gene encodes CDR1 SEHNR and CDR2 FQNEAQ (reference sequence). The CDR3 here is CASSSAVGGGNEQFF. The CDR3 DNA follows: TGTGCCAGCAGCTCTGCAGTTGGGGGTGGCAATGAGCAGTTCTTC.

This clonotype was counted a few times. The rearrangement uses TRBV20-1 and TRBJ2-4, with 8 bases identical to TRBD2. The CDR3 has 16 amino acids. CDR1 and CDR2 (germline): DFQATT, SNEGSKA (reference sequence). Trimming took 5 bases from V and 6 from J; bases not matched to a gene: 15. The DNA for the CDR3 is TGCAGTGCTGAACAACCTAGCGGGTGGGCCGGAAACATTCAGTACTTC. Its protein product is CSAEQPSGWAGNIQYF.

V gene TRBV5-1 combines with J gene TRBJ2-7; D is ambiguous. This CDR3 is built from 13 residues. Germline values: CDR1 SGHRS, CDR2 YFSETQ. V lost 0 bases to trimming and J lost 3 bases, with 7 bases between them. The chain's CDR3 is CASSLEGHYEQYF. The CDR3 coding sequence is TGCGCCAGCAGCTTGGAGGGCCACTACGAGCAGTACTTC.

This clonotype was counted a few times. The V call is TRBV15, the J call TRBJ2-7, with 9 bases that match TRBD1. The CDR3 has 16 amino acids. Germline lookup yields CDR1 LNHNV and CDR2 YYDKDF (reference sequence). V gave up 1 base and J gave up 4 bases; unmatched junction bases: 8. The DNA for the CDR3 is TGTGCCACCAGCAGAGCAAGACCGGGACAGGGTTACGAGCAGTACTTC. Encoded protein: CATSRARPGQGYEQYF.

The genes are TRBV20-1 and TRBJ1-2; D remains ambiguous. This CDR3 region has 15 residues. V shed 4 bases and J shed 1 base, with 16 bases lying between them. Germline V gene data show CDR1 as DFQATT and CDR2 as SNEGSKA (reference sequence). CDR3 nucleotide sequence: TGCAGTGCTAACCCGACGCCCCATAGTAACTATGGCTACACCTTC. Its translation is CSANPTPHSNYGYTF.

The chain joins TRBV7-2 to TRBJ2-1; D is possibly TRBD2 (5 bases). V lost 1 base and J lost 1, with 17 bases in between. This CDR3 spans 18 amino acids. The V gene's germline CDR1 is SGHTA and CDR2 FQGNSA. CDR3 region: CASSLVRRRPLSYNEQFF. The CDR3, as DNA: TGTGCCAGCAGCTTAGTGCGGCGGAGGCCACTTTCCTACAATGAGCAGTTCTTC.

This chain links TRBV6-6 with TRBJ1-3; 7 bases map to TRBD1. Unmatched junction bases numbered 4, after V lost 2 bases and J lost 0 bases. This CDR3 has 16 amino acids. Germline CDR1 MNHNY, CDR2 SVGAGI (reference sequence). For the CDR3, the DNA is TGTGCCAGCAGTTACCCACAGGGGAGCTCTGGAAACACCATATATTTT. Translated: CASSYPQGSSGNTIYF.

The chain recombines TRBV10-3 with TRBJ2-3; weak D call: TRBD2 (6 bases). The CDR3 totals 15 residues. V lost 10 bases, J lost 0 bases, and 17 bases lay in between. Germline V gene data show CDR1 as ENHRY and CDR2 as SYGVKD. The CDR3 loop reads CATSGGMTSTDTQYF. Here the CDR3 DNA reads TGTGCCACGTCGGGCGGGATGACTAGCACAGATACGCAGTATTTT.

The chain uses TRBV4-3 and TRBJ2-3; 7 nucleotides align to TRBD1. The V gene's germline CDR1 is LGHNA and CDR2 YSLEER. The CDR3 loop spans 15 amino acids. V shed 4 bases and J 5 bases; nucleotides not matched to a gene: 9. As DNA, the CDR3 is TGCGCCAGCAGCCGACGGACAGGAGCGGAAGATACGCAGTATTTT. Protein product: CASSRRTGAEDTQYF.

The V call is TRBV7-9, the J call TRBJ1-1; 8 positions match TRBD1. The germline V gene has CDR1 SEHNR and CDR2 FQNEAQ (reference sequence). V shed 7 bases, J shed 0 bases, and the junction held 10 bases outside the gene matches. CDR3 length: 16 amino acids. For the CDR3, the DNA is TGTGCCAGCAACCCCCCAGGGGGCGAGTTGAACACTGAAGCTTTCTTT. Translated, it gives CASNPPGGELNTEAFF.

This clonotype was detected a few times. The CDR3 is CASSRSGLTYNEQFF. CDR3 DNA sequence: TGTGCCAGCAGTCGTAGCGGTCTAACCTACAATGAGCAGTTCTTC. V and J are TRBV28 and TRBJ2-1; D perhaps matches TRBD2 (6 bases). The CDR3 length is 15 residues. CDR1 MDHEN and CDR2 SYDVKM come from the germline V gene. Deletions cut 5 bases from V and 2 bases from J, with 13 bases between.

The chain carries TRBV6-2 or TRBV6-3 and TRBJ1-2, with no clear D. CDR1 is MNHEY and CDR2 is SVGEGT in the germline V gene. The V and J ends lost 6 bases and 5 bases respectively, with 22 bases between them. The CDR3 extends over 16 amino acids. CDR3 DNA: TGTGCCAGCAGCCGGTCAAGGCGGCCCCGAGGTTATGGCTACACCTTC. This encodes CASSRSRRPRGYGYTF.